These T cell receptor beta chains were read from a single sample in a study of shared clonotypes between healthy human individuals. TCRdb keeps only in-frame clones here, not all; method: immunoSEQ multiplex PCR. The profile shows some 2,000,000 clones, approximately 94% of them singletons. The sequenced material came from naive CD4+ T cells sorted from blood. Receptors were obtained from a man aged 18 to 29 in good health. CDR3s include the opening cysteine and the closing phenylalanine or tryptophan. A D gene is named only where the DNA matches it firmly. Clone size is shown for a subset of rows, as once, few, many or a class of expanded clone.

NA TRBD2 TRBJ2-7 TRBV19 CASSIASGLAGRLGYEQYF TGTGCCAGTAGTATAGCCTCGGGACTAGCGGGAAGATTGGGCTACGAGCAGTACTTC
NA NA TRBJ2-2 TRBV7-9 CASSLNRDDTGELFF TGTGCCAGCAGCTTAAACAGGGATGACACCGGGGAGCTGTTTTTT
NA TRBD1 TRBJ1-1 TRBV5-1 CASSGGQGAGEAFF TGCGCCAGCAGCGGGGGACAGGGGGCTGGTGAAGCTTTCTTT
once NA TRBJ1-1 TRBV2 CATDTGNTEAFF TGTGCCACCGATACTGGGAACACTGAAGCTTTCTTT
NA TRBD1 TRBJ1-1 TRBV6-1 CASSEAWDRSTFF TGTGCCAGCAGTGAAGCTTGGGACAGGTCAACTTTCTTT
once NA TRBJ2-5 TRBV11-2 CASSLVPGPPQETQYF TGTGCCAGCAGCTTAGTGCCCGGACCCCCACAAGAGACCCAGTACTTC
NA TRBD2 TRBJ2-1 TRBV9 CASSVASGSFEQFF TGTGCCAGCAGCGTAGCTAGCGGGAGTTTTGAGCAGTTCTTC
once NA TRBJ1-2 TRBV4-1 CASSQDRPPANYGYTF TGCGCCAGCAGCCAAGATAGGCCTCCTGCTAACTATGGCTACACCTTC
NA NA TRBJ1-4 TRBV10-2 CASSESVGKEKLFF TGCGCCAGCAGTGAGTCGGTCGGGAAGGAAAAACTGTTTTTT
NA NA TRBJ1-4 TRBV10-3 CAIRGGANEKLFF TGTGCCATCAGGGGGGGCGCAAATGAAAAACTGTTTTTT
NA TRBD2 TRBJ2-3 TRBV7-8 CASSWTSGGSTDTQYF TGTGCCAGCAGCTGGACTAGCGGGGGTAGCACAGATACGCAGTATTTT
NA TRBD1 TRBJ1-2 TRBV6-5 CASSGRAGQGDGYTF TGTGCCAGCAGTGGACGTGCCGGACAGGGTGATGGCTACACCTTC
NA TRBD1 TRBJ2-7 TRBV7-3 CASSLRQGLTEQYF TGTGCCAGCAGCTTGCGACAGGGTCTGACCGAGCAGTACTTC
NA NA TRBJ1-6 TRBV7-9 CASSPRLDSPLHF TGTGCCAGCAGTCCTCGACTTGATTCACCCCTCCACTTT
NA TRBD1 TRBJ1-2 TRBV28 CASRQGGNYGYTF TGTGCCAGCCGACAGGGAGGGAACTATGGCTACACCTTC
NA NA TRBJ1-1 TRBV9 CASSPEVGAAAFF TGTGCCAGCAGCCCAGAGGTTGGAGCCGCAGCTTTCTTT
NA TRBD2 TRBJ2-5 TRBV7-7 CASSGGTSGRAGTQYF TGTGCTAGCAGCGGGGGGACTAGCGGGAGAGCCGGGACCCAGTACTTC
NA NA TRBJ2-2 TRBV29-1 CSVEAQYTGELFF TGCAGCGTTGAGGCCCAGTACACCGGGGAGCTGTTTTTT
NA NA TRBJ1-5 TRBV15 CATSRDSSNQPQHF TGTGCCACCAGCAGAGACAGTAGCAATCAGCCCCAGCATTTT
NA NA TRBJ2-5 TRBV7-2 CASRPGGKQETQYF TGTGCCAGCCGACCTGGGGGAAAACAAGAGACCCAGTACTTC
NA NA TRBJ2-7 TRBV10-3 CAISESYGRVSYEQYF TGTGCCATCAGTGAGTCGTATGGCAGGGTCTCCTACGAGCAGTACTTC